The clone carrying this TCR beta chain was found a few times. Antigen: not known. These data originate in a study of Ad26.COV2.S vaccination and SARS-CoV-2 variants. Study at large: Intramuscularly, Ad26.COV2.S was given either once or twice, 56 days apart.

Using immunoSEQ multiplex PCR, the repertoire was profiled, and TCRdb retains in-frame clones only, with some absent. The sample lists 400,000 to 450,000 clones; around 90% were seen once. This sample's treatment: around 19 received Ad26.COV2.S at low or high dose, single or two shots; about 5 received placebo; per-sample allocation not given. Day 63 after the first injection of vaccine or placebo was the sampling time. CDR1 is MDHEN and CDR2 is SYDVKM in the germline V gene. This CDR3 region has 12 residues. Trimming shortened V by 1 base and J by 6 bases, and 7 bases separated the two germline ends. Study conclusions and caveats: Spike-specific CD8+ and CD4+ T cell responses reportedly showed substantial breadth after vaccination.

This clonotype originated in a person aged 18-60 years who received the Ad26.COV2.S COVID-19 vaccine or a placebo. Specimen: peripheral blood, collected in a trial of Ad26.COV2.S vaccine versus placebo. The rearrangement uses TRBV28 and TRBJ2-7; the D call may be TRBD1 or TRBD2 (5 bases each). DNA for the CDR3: TGTGCCAGCAGTTTATCTGGGGGCGAGCAGTACTTC. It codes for CASSLSGGEQYF. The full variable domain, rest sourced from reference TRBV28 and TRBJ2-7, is DVKVTQSSRYLVKRTGEKVFLECVQDMDHENMFWYRQDPGLGLRLIYFSYDVKMKEKGDIPEGYSVSREKKERFSLILESASTNQTSMYLCASSLSGGEQYFGPGTRLTVT.